The entry below gives a single T cell receptor beta chain sequence along with its context. From germline, CDR1 is SGHDT and CDR2 YYEEEE. V shed 4 bases and J shed 13 bases, with 11 bases lying between them. The CDR3 is 10 amino acids. The data derive from a study of blood T cell repertoires in COVID-19. Overall study context: The United States, Italy and Spain were the sources of the acute and convalescent COVID-19 samples. From T cells, B-cell-depleted T cells, or PBMCs came the material, which was cDNA or gDNA.

Per the authors' pipeline: How many nucleated cells were present was estimated from reference gene primer amplification. Only in-frame clones appear in the TCRdb table, and some are missing; sequencing was by immunoSEQ multiplex PCR. V, J and clone size derive from that table, while D and trimming were established from the DNA sequence. The sample has about 120,000 clones; around three quarters are singletons. The sequenced material came from peripheral blood. This receptor was identified in a woman in her sixties or seventies with acute or convalescent COVID-19. The chain employs TRBV5-6 and TRBJ1-2; D unclear. The chain's CDR3 is CASSPRECTF. CDR3 DNA: TGTGCCAGCAGCCCCCGGGAGTGCACCTTC.